This TCR beta chain was captured in a study of T cells after posttransplantation cyclophosphamide. The protocol was immunoSEQ multiplex PCR, while the TCRdb copy is restricted to in-frame clones and leaves out a portion. The repertoire holds more than 60,000 clones, with approximately 92% as singletons. The related graft donor's blood sample was taken on the day of bone marrow donation. This CDR3 region has 14 residues. J lost 5 bases, V lost 6 bases, and 8 bases had no gene match. The germline V gene has CDR1 KGHSH and CDR2 LQKENI. This clone has only one observation. Its antigen remains unknown. Study-level results: Donor-recipient repertoire similarity was low at 1-2 months, rising over year one. TRB clonality was highly associated with recipient CMV seropositivity and reactivation. Blood and skin or GI T cell repertoires showed limited TRB overlap.

The chain employs TRBV18 and TRBJ2-7, with 9 bases identical to TRBD1. The material sequenced was PBMCs. This clonotype originated in a woman aged 25-40 years in good health and a related stem cell transplant donor. This CDR3 is CASSNRDRANEQYF. The CDR3 DNA reads TGTGCCAGCTCCAACCGGGACAGGGCGAACGAGCAGTACTTC.